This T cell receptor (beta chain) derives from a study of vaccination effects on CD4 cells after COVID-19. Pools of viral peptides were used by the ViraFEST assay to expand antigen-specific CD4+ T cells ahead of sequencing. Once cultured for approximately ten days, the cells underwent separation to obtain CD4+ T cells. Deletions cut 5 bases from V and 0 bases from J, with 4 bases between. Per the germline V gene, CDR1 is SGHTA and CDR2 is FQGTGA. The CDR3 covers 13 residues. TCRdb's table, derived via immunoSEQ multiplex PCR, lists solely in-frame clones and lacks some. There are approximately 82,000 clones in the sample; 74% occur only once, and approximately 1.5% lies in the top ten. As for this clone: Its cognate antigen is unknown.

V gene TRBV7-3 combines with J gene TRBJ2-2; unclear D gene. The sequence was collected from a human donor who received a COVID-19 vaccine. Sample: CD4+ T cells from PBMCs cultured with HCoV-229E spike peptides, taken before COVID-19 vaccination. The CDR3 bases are TGTGCCAGCAGCCCCTCGAACACCGGGGAGCTGTTTTTT. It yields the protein CASSPSNTGELFF.